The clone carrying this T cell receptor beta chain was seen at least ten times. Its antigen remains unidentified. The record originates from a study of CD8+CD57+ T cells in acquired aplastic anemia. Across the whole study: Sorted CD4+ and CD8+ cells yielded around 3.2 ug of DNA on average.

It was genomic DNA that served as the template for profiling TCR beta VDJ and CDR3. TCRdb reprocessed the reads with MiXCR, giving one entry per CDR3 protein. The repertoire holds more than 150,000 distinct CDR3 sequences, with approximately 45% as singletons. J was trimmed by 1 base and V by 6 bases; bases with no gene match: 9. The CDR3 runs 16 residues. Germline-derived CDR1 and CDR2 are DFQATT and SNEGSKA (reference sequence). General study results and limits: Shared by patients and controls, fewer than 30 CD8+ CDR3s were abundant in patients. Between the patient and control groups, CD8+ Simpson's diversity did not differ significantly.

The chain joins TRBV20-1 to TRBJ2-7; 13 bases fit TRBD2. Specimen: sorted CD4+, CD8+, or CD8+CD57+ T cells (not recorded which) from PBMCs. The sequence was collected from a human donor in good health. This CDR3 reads CSARATSGRRSYEQYF. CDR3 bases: TGCAGTGCCCGAGCGACTAGCGGGAGGAGGTCCTACGAGCAGTACTTC.